The 10 T cell receptor beta chains presented below share a single source sample, sequenced in a study of radiation and T cells in renal cell carcinoma. Treatment meaning: treatment-naive control, cytoreductive nephrectomy. Profiled with immunoSEQ multiplex PCR; TCRdb holds only in-frame clones, not every one. The sample has roughly 13,000 clones; around 57% are singletons. The specimen was tumor tissue, collected from a patient whose treatment was nephrectomy without radiotherapy. The receptors originated from a man between 50 and 59 years old with renal cell carcinoma.

The V and J genes are TRBV18 and TRBJ1-2; D might be TRBD1 (5 bases). The CDR3 covers 14 residues. The germline V gene encodes CDR1 KGHSH and CDR2 LQKENI. Trimming shortened V by 3 bases and J by 6 bases, and 14 bases separated the two germline ends. DNA for the CDR3: TGTGCCAGCTCACCCCAGGGCCTAGGGGATGGCTACACCTTC. Protein sequence: CASSPQGLGDGYTF.

This clone has more than one count but fewer than ten. This chain links TRBV6-1 with TRBJ1-6, with D perhaps TRBD1 (5 bases). This CDR3 region has 14 residues. Per the germline V gene, CDR1 is MNHNS and CDR2 is SASEGT. The germline V and J ends were trimmed by 2 bases and 7 bases, with 9 bases remaining between them. The CDR3 here is CASSESQDNSPLHF. The CDR3 DNA is TGTGCCAGCAGTGAATCACAGGACAATTCACCCCTCCACTTT.

This sequence joins TRBV6-1 and TRBJ2-2; D uncertain. CDR1 and CDR2 from the germline V gene are MNHNS and SASEGT. V lost 3 bases and J lost 6, with 17 bases in between. This CDR3 is built from 16 residues. The chain's CDR3 is CASSEIGNILAGELFF. CDR3 DNA: TGTGCCAGCAGTGAGATAGGGAATATCCTTGCCGGGGAGCTGTTTTTT.

The chain couples TRBV19 to TRBJ1-2, with 9 bases lining up with TRBD1. The germline V gene has CDR1 LNHDA and CDR2 SQIVND (reference sequence). Trimming cost V 6 bases and J 5 bases; bases outside gene matches: 7. The length of the CDR3 is 14 residues. The CDR3 loop reads CASSGDREVYGYTF. The CDR3 DNA reads TGTGCCAGTAGCGGGGACAGGGAGGTGTATGGCTACACCTTC.

This chain's CDR3 is CASGAQGGLSEKLFF. DNA for the CDR3: TGTGCTAGTGGTGCTCAGGGGGGCCTGAGTGAAAAACTGTTTTTT. V gene TRBV12-5 combines with J gene TRBJ1-4; 7 nucleotides agree with TRBD1. Germline V CDR1 and CDR2: LGHNT, FRNRAP. The length of the CDR3 is 15 residues. With V trimmed by 5 bases and J by 7 bases, 10 bases remained unmatched.

The chain is built from TRBV7-7 and TRBJ2-3, with 9 bases fitting TRBD1. The trim removed 3 bases at V and 2 bases at J, leaving 3 bases unmatched. CDR3 length: 15 amino acids. CDR1 SSHAT and CDR2 FNYEAQ come from the germline V gene (reference sequence). The CDR3 is CASSLTGGTTDTQYF. The CDR3 DNA reads TGTGCCAGCAGCTTGACAGGGGGAACCACAGATACGCAGTATTTT.

The CDR3 nucleotides read TGCGCCAGCAGCGCCTGGTCAAACGGGGGGGCCTCCTACGAGCAGTACTTC. This encodes CASSAWSNGGASYEQYF. The chain carries TRBV5-1 and TRBJ2-7; 8 positions agree with TRBD2. Trimming removed 4 bases from V and 0 bases from J; junction bases left unmatched: 12. CDR3 length: 17 amino acids. Looked up from germline, CDR1 is SGHRS and CDR2 is YFSETQ.

This clone has more than one count but fewer than ten. The chain has TRBV4-1 and TRBJ1-4; D remains ambiguous. The V end lost 4 bases, the J end lost 7 bases, and 13 bases lay between the germline ends. The length of the CDR3 is 14 residues. From germline, CDR1 is MGHRA and CDR2 YSYEKL. Here the CDR3 DNA reads TGCGCCAGCAGCCTCCTTGTGGAGGGTGAAAAACTGTTTTTT. Encoded protein: CASSLLVEGEKLFF.

This chain links TRBV5-1 with TRBJ2-7; unclear D gene. V shed 0 bases and J shed 7 bases, with 11 bases lying between them. Per germline, CDR1 SGHRS and CDR2 YFSETQ. The CDR3 is 13 amino acids. CDR3 in amino acids: CASSLGQFGEQYF. In DNA, the CDR3 is TGCGCCAGCAGCTTGGGGCAGTTCGGGGAGCAGTACTTC.

This chain connects TRBV5-6 to TRBJ2-4; 7 nucleotides match TRBD2. V was pared by 0 bases and J by 0 bases, with 9 bases of the junction left unmatched. From germline, CDR1 is SGHDT and CDR2 YYEEEE. The CDR3 covers 18 residues. This CDR3 is CASSLGRGGFLAKNIQYF. The CDR3 DNA follows: TGTGCCAGCAGCTTGGGTAGGGGAGGGTTTTTAGCCAAAAACATTCAGTACTTC. The complete variable domain, with remaining parts taken from reference TRBV5-6 and TRBJ2-4, reads DAGVTQSPTHLIKTRGQQVTLRCSPKSGHDTVSWYQQALGQGPQFIFQYYEEEERQRGNFPDRFSGHQFPNYSSELNVNALLLGDSALYLCASSLGRGGFLAKNIQYFGAGTRLSVL.